The table lists the clone carrying this T cell receptor beta chain with many counts. Trimming left V 6 bases short and J 7 bases short, with 10 bases between. This CDR3 has 11 residues. CDR1 is MNHEY, CDR2 SVGEGT, per germline. This sample stems from a study of human T cells and chemical hapten exposure. Sample time point: patch test 1, 2 weeks after DPC sensitization. The treatment here: therapeutic diphenylcyclopropenone sensitization with weekly scalp DPC. During construction of the library, unique molecular identifiers were attached to individual cDNA molecules for quantitative, reproducible TCR counting. TCRdb redid the calling of the RACE reads with MiXCR, one entry per CDR3 protein. The sample lists 100,000 or so distinct CDR3 sequences, about 10% occurring once.

The material was whole blood, obtained in connection with sensitization to the hapten diphenylcyclopropenone (DPC). The TCR comes from a man aged 40-55 years with alopecia areata. Some clones in this sample may be carry-over from other donors' samples. The V gene is TRBV6-2 or TRBV6-3, the J gene TRBJ2-7; the D is unclear. The CDR3 loop is CASSPAMEQYF. The CDR3 nucleotides read TGTGCCAGCAGCCCGGCGATGGAGCAGTACTTC.